This T cell receptor beta chain was identified in a study of T cells in Graves' hyperthyroidism and ophthalmopathy. The authors obtained PBMCs from around 11 ml of fresh peripheral blood. This clonotype was seen repeatedly, ten times or more. Its antigen remains unknown. What was amplified from RNA transcripts were TCR beta CDR3 regions. HTBI primers were used for first-round RT-PCR of the TCR CDR3. Using its own MiXCR run on the multiplex PCR reads, TCRdb lists one record per CDR3 protein. This sample has 300,000 to 350,000 distinct CDR3 sequences, with roughly 17% found just once. Whole-study findings and limits: Ophthalmopathy was model-predicted a median around 6.1 months pre-onset. A model built on 13 V-J features separated ophthalmopathy from stable hyperthyroidism.

This clonotype originated in a young man with Graves' hyperthyroidism. Sequencing was carried out using blood.

The DNA for the CDR3 is TGCAGCGTTGCTGCGGGCACTGAAGCTTTCTTT. Amino acid sequence: CSVAAGTEAFF. This chain joins TRBV29-1 and TRBJ1-1; D is uncertain. Germline lookup yields CDR1 SQVTM and CDR2 ANQGSEA. CDR3 length: 11 amino acids. Trimming removed 4 bases at V and 4 bases at J, with 7 bases between.